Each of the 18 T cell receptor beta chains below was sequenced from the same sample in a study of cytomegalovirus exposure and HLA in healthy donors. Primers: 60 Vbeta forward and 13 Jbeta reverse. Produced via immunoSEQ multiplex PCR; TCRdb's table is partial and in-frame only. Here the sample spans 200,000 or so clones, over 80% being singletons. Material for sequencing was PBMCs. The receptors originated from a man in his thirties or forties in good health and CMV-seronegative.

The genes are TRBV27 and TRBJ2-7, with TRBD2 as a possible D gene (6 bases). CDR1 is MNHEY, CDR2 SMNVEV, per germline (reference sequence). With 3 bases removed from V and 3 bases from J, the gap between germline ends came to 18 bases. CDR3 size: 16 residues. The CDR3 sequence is CASSLTPGLKVYEQYF. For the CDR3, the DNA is TGTGCCAGCAGTTTGACCCCGGGACTGAAAGTCTACGAGCAGTACTTC.

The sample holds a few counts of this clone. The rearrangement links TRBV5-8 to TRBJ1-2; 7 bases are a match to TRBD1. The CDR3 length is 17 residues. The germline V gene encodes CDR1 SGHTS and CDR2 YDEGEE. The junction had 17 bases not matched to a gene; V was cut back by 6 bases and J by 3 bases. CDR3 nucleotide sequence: TGTGCCAGCACACCGGGACCCCGACAGGGTGCGGACTATGGCTACACCTTC. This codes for CASTPGPRQGADYGYTF.

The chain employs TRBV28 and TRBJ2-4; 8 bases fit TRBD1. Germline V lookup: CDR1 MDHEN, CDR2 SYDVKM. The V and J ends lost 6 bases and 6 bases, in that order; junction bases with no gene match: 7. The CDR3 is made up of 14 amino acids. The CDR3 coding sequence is TGTGCCAGCAGACCCGGACAGGGAATAAACATTCAGTACTTC. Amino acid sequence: CASRPGQGINIQYF.

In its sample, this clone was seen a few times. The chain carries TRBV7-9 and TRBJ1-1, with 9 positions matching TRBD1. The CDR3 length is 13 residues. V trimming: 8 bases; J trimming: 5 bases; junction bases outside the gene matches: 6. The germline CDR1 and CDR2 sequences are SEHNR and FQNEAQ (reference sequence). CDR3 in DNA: TGTGCCAGCGGAGTACAGGGGGCTACTGAAGCTTTCTTT. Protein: CASGVQGATEAFF.

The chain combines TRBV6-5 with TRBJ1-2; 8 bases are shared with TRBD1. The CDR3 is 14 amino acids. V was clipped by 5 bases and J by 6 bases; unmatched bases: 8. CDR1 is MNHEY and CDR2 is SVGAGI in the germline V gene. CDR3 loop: CASSKRTGRDGYTF. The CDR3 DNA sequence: TGTGCCAGCAGTAAAAGGACAGGGAGGGATGGCTACACCTTC.

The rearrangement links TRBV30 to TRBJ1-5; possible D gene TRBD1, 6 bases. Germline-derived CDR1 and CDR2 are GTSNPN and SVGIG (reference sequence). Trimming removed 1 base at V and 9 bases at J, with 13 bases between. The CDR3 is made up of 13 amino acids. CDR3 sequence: CAWSEGGVMPQHF. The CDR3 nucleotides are TGTGCCTGGAGTGAGGGGGGGGTTATGCCCCAGCATTTT.

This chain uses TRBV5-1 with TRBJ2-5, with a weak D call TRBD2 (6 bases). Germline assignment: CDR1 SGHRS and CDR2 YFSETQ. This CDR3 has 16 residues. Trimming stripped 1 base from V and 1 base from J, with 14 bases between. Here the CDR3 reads CASSLSAVAVQETQYF. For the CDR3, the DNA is TGCGCCAGCAGCTTGTCGGCGGTAGCGGTCCAAGAGACCCAGTACTTC.

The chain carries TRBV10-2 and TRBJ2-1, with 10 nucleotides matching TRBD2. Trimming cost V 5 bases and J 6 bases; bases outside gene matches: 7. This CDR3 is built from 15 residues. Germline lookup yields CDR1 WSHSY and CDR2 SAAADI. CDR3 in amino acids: CASSFERGGRNEQFF. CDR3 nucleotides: TGCGCCAGCAGTTTTGAGCGGGGGGGCCGCAATGAGCAGTTCTTC.

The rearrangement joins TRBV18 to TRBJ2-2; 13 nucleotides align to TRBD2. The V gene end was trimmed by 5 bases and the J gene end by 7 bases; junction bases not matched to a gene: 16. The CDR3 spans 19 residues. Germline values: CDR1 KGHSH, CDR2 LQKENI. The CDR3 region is CASSSTQLGLAGTVGELFF. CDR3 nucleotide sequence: TGTGCCAGCTCATCTACACAGTTGGGACTAGCGGGAACGGTCGGGGAGCTGTTTTTT.

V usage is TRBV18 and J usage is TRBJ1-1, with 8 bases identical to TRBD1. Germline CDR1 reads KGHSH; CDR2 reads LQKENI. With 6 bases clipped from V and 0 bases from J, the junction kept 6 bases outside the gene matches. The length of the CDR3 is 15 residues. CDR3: CASSLGTGMNTEAFF. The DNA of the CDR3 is TGTGCCAGCTCCCTCGGGACAGGAATGAACACTGAAGCTTTCTTT.

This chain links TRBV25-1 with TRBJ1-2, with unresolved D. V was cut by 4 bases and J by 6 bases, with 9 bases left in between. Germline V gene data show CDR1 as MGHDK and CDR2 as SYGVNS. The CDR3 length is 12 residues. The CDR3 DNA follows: TGTGCCAGCAGTGCCCGGGTGCATGGCTACACCTTC. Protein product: CASSARVHGYTF.

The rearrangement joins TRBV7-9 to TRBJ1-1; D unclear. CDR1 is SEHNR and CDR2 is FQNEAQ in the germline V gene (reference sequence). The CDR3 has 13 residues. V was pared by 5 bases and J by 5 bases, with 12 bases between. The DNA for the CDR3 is TGTGCCAGCAGCCTACCTGACAATACTGAAGCTTTCTTT. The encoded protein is CASSLPDNTEAFF.

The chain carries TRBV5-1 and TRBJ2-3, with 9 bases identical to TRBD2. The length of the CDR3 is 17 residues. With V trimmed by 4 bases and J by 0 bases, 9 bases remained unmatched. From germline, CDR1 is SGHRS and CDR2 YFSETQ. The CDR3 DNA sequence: TGCGCCAGCAGCCCGTTCCTTAGCGGGGGTAGCACAGATACGCAGTATTTT. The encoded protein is CASSPFLSGGSTDTQYF.

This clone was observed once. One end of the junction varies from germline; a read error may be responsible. In DNA, the CDR3 is TGTTCCAGCGAGGGACTAGCGGGCGCAAGAGAGACCCAGTACTTC. This gives the protein CSSEGLAGARETQYF. The chain recombines TRBV7-9 with TRBJ2-5, with TRBD2 identical over 12 bases. The CDR3 has 15 amino acids. CDR1 SEHNR and CDR2 FQNEAQ come from the germline V gene (reference sequence).

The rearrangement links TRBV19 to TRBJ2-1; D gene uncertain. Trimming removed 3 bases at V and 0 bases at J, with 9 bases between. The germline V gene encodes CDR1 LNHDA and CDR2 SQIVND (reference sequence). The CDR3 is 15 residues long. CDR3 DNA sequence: TGTGCCAGTAGTATCCCCTCCTACTCCTACAATGAGCAGTTCTTC. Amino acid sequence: CASSIPSYSYNEQFF.

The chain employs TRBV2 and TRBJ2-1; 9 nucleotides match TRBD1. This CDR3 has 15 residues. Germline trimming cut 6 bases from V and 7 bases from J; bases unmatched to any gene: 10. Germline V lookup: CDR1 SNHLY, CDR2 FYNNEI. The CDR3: CASSGQGLPGNEQFF. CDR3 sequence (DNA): TGTGCCAGCAGCGGACAGGGGCTACCTGGGAATGAGCAGTTCTTC.

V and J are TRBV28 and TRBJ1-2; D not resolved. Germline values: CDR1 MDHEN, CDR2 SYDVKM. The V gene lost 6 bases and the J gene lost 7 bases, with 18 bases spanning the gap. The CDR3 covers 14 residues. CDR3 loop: CASSPAGSRRGYTF. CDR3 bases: TGTGCCAGCAGCCCCGCCGGGAGCCGACGTGGCTACACCTTC.

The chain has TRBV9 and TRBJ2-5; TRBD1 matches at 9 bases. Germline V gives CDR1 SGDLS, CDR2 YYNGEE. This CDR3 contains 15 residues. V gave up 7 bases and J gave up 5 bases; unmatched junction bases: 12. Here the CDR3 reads CASGKTGGQGETQYF. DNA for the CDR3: TGTGCCAGCGGGAAGACAGGGGGGCAGGGGGAGACCCAGTACTTC. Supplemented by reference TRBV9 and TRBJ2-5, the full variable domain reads DSGVTQTPKHLITATGQRVTLRCSPRSGDLSVYWYQQSLDQGLQFLIQYYNGEERAKGNILERFSAQQFPDLHSELNLSSLELGDSALYFCASGKTGGQGETQYFGPGTRLLVL.